A selection of T cell receptor beta chains follows, all from one sample in a study of early T cells in non-severe SARS-CoV-2 infection. MiXCR, applied by TCRdb to the 5' RACE reads, yields one record per CDR3 protein. This table has approximately 100,000 distinct CDR3 sequences, approximately 11% appearing once. The sequencing sample was made of whole blood. The receptors were gathered from an adult who was a healthcare worker with PCR-confirmed SARS-CoV-2 infection or an uninfected control (not recorded which). CDR3s include the opening cysteine and the closing phenylalanine or tryptophan. Fields, in order: J gene, V gene, clone size, D gene, CDR3 protein, CDR3 DNA. The D gene is left open where the match is weak. The listing skips clone size in some rows; elsewhere it reads once, few, many or a size class.

TRBJ1-2 | TRBV7-2 | many | . | CASSPSGRLYGYTF | TGTGCCAGCAGTCCAAGTGGTCGTCTCTATGGCTACACCTTC
TRBJ2-6 | TRBV4-2 | few | TRBD1 | CASSLEATGGFSGANVLTF | TGTGCCAGCAGCCTGGAAGCGACAGGGGGTTTTTCTGGGGCCAACGTCCTGACTTTC
TRBJ1-5 | TRBV12-3/TRBV12-4 | many | . | CASSFLQPQHF | TGTGCCAGCAGTTTTCTTCAGCCCCAGCATTTT
TRBJ2-5 | TRBV6-5 | many | TRBD1 | CASSNRGVQETQYF | TGTGCCAGCAGTAACAGGGGGGTACAAGAGACCCAGTACTTC
TRBJ2-2 | TRBV6-4 | . | TRBD2 | CASSPGLAGAYTNTGELFF | TGTGCCAGCAGTCCGGGACTAGCGGGAGCGTACACGAACACCGGGGAGCTGTTTTTT
TRBJ2-7 | TRBV28 | few | . | CASSFRGGRYEQYF | TGTGCCAGCAGTTTTAGGGGGGGGCGCTACGAGCAGTACTTC
TRBJ1-2 | TRBV5-1 | . | . | CASSLVLPYGYTF | TGCGCCAGCAGCTTGGTTCTCCCCTATGGCTACACCTTC
TRBJ1-2 | TRBV5-1 | . | . | CASSSAGTAADGYTF | TGCGCCAGCAGCAGCGCCGGGACGGCCGCAGATGGCTACACCTTC
TRBJ1-2 | TRBV7-9 | large | . | CASSPNEVYGYTF | TGTGCCAGCAGCCCGAATGAGGTCTATGGCTACACCTTC
TRBJ1-5 | TRBV7-3 | many | . | CASSSNTNQPQHF | TGTGCCAGCAGCTCGAACACCAATCAGCCCCAGCATTTT
TRBJ2-5 | TRBV11-3 | . | TRBD2 | CASSLVAAGGSQETQYF | TGTGCCAGCAGCTTAGTCGCGGCGGGAGGGTCCCAAGAGACCCAGTACTTC
TRBJ2-3 | TRBV6-1 | few | . | CASSLARDTQYF | TGTGCCAGCAGTTTGGCCCGGGATACGCAGTATTTT
TRBJ2-3 | TRBV6-5 | . | TRBD1 | CASSTGTATDTQYF | TGTGCCAGCAGTACCGGGACAGCCACAGATACGCAGTATTTT
TRBJ1-1 | TRBV20-1 | many | . | CSARDILPSAFF | TGCAGTGCTAGAGATATCCTTCCTTCGGCTTTCTTT
TRBJ2-1 | TRBV14 | . | TRBD2 | CVSSQIAGSYNEQFF | TGTGTCAGCAGCCAAATAGCGGGGTCTTACAATGAGCAGTTCTTC
TRBJ1-2 | TRBV11-2 | many | . | CASSLRANYGYTF | TGTGCCAGCAGCTTACGGGCTAACTATGGCTACACCTTC
TRBJ2-7 | TRBV10-1 | . | . | CASSESIHSGPYEQYF | TGCGCCAGCAGTGAGTCGATTCACAGCGGACCCTACGAGCAGTACTTC
TRBJ2-1 | TRBV5-1 | few | . | CASSLASIRAERNEQFF | TGCGCCAGCAGCTTGGCCTCGATAAGAGCCGAAAGAAATGAGCAGTTCTTC
TRBJ2-1 | TRBV4-1 | few | . | CASSPISLKQYNEQFF | TGCGCCAGCAGCCCGATAAGTCTAAAACAGTACAATGAGCAGTTCTTC
TRBJ1-5 | TRBV20-1 | . | . | CSARWGGGMGNQPQHF | TGCAGTGCCCGCTGGGGGGGAGGCATGGGCAATCAGCCCCAGCATTTT
TRBJ2-2 | TRBV29-1 | many | . | CSVVEGTNTGELFF | TGCAGCGTTGTGGAGGGGACGAACACCGGGGAGCTGTTTTTT
TRBJ2-3 | TRBV7-2 | . | TRBD2 | CASSSTSGTSTDTQYF | TGTGCCAGCAGTTCAACTAGCGGGACCAGCACAGATACGCAGTATTTT
TRBJ1-4 | TRBV2 | few | . | CASSDRGYTNEKLFF | TGTGCCAGCAGTGACCGGGGGTACACTAATGAAAAACTGTTTTTT
TRBJ2-7 | TRBV5-1 | . | TRBD1 | CASRSGQGSSYEQYF | TGCGCCAGCAGATCCGGACAGGGGAGCTCCTACGAGCAGTACTTC
TRBJ2-1 | TRBV11-2 | . | TRBD2 | CASSTIAGGRYNEQFF | TGTGCCAGCAGCACTATAGCGGGGGGGCGGTACAATGAGCAGTTCTTC
TRBJ1-1 | TRBV6-5 | few | TRBD1 | CASSYGDSGNTEAFF | TGTGCCAGCAGTTACGGGGACAGCGGAAACACTGAAGCTTTCTTT
TRBJ1-1 | TRBV12-3/TRBV12-4 | . | TRBD1 | CASSLDRGLGTEAFF | TGTGCCAGCAGTCTCGACAGGGGGCTCGGCACTGAAGCTTTCTTT
TRBJ2-5 | TRBV5-4 | many | TRBD1 | CASSFRDRIRETQYF | TGTGCCAGCAGCTTCCGGGACAGGATTAGAGAGACCCAGTACTTC
TRBJ1-6 | TRBV4-1 | . | . | CASSHEGGGFNSPLHF | TGCGCCAGCAGCCACGAAGGAGGAGGGTTTAATTCACCCCTCCACTTT
TRBJ2-5 | TRBV10-1 | many | . | CASSDSSRETQYF | TGCGCCAGCAGTGATAGTAGCCGAGAGACCCAGTACTTC
TRBJ1-6 | TRBV20-1 | . | TRBD1 | CSAPTRDRVSPLHF | TGCAGTGCTCCAACCCGGGACAGGGTTTCACCCCTCCACTTT
TRBJ1-1 | TRBV27 | many | . | CASSSGRRAFSEAFF | TGTGCCAGCAGTTCCGGACGGAGAGCGTTTTCTGAAGCTTTCTTT
TRBJ2-5 | TRBV3-1 | few | . | CASSPTGKRTQYF | TGTGCCAGCAGCCCGACTGGAAAGAGGACCCAGTACTTC
TRBJ2-7 | TRBV30 | many | TRBD2 | CAWSLTGTSGYEQYF | TGTGCCTGGAGTTTGACCGGGACTAGCGGGTACGAGCAGTACTTC
TRBJ2-5 | TRBV14 | . | TRBD2 | CASSQGTSVKTQYF | TGTGCCAGCAGCCAAGGGACTAGCGTCAAGACCCAGTACTTC
TRBJ2-1 | TRBV5-1 | . | . | CASKVGDEQFF | TGCGCCAGCAAGGTGGGTGATGAGCAGTTCTTC
TRBJ1-2 | TRBV12-3/TRBV12-4 | many | . | CASSLGSYGYTF | TGTGCCAGCAGTCTAGGCAGTTATGGCTACACCTTC
TRBJ2-7 | TRBV6-2/TRBV6-3 | few | TRBD2 | CASSYNSGGYEQYF | TGTGCCAGCAGTTACAATAGCGGGGGCTACGAGCAGTACTTC
TRBJ1-1 | TRBV14 | many | TRBD1 | CASSRNAGGTEAFF | TGTGCCAGCAGCCGCAACGCAGGGGGCACTGAAGCTTTCTTT